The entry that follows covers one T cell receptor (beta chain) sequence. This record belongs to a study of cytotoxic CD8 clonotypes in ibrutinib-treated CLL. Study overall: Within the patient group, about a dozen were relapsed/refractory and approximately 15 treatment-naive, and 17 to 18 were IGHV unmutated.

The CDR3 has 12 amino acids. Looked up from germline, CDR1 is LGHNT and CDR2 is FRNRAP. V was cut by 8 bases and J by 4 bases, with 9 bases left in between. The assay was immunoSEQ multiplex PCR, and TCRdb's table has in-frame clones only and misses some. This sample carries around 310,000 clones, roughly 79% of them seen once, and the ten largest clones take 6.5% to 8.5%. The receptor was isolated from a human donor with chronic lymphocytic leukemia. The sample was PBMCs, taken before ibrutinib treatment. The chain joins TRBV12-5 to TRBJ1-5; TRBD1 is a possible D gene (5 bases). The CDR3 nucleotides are TGTGCTAGTCGGGGGGAGAATCAGCCCCAGCATTTT. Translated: CASRGENQPQHF.